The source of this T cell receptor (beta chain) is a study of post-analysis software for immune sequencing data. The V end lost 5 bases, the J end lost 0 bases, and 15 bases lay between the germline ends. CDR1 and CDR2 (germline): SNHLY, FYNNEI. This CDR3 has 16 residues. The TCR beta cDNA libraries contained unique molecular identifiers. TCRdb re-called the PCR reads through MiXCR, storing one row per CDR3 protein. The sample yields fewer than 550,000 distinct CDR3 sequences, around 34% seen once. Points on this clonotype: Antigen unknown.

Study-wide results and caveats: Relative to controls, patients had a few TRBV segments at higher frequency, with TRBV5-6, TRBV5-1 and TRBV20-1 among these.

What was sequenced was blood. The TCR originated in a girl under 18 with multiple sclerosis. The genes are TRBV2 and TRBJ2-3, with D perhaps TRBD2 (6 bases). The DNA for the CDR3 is TGTGCCAGCAGTACATCCGGGGGAACTAGCACAGATACGCAGTATTTT. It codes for CASSTSGGTSTDTQYF.